The T cell receptor beta chain under discussion was sequenced for a study of human T cells and chemical hapten exposure. Individual cDNA molecules had unique molecular identifiers attached to them by the library. Authors' analysis steps: Sequenced samples showed a median of around 96,000 TCRs each, with counts running from roughly 23,000 to 700,000. TCRdb independently ran MiXCR on the RACE reads; one entry per CDR3 protein. The authors' filters were not applied to this entry. Seen here are more than 55,000 distinct CDR3 sequences, around 10% observed once, and the top ten hold around 10%. Time point given: pre-sensitization, week 0. Documented treatment: therapeutic diphenylcyclopropenone sensitization with weekly scalp DPC. Between the trimmed V and J ends, which lost 7 bases and 6 bases, there was a span of 20 bases. The CDR3 is 15 residues long. The germline CDR1 and CDR2 sequences are SEHNR and FQNEAQ (reference sequence).

The chain links TRBV7-9 to TRBJ2-3; D call uncertain. This specimen was whole blood, taken in connection with sensitization to the hapten diphenylcyclopropenone (DPC). The TCR comes from a man aged 40-49 years with alopecia areata. Some clones in this sample may be carry-over from other donors' samples. CDR3 DNA: TGTGCCAGCACCCCGAGCAGCGTCTCCCCCGATACGCAGTATTTT. Amino acid sequence: CASTPSSVSPDTQYF.